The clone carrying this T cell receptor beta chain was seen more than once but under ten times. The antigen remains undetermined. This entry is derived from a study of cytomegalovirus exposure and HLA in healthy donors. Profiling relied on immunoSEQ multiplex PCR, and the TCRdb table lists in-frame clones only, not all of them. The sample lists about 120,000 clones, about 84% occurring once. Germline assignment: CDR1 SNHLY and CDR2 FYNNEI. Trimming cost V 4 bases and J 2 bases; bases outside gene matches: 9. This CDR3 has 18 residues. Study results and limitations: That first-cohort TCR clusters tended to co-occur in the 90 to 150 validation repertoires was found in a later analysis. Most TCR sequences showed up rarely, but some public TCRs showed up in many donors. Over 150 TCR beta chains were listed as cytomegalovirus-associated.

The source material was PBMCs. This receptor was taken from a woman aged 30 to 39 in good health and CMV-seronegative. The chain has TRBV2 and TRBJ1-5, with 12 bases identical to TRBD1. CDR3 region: CASSVAGTGGYGNQPQHF. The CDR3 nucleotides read TGTGCCAGCAGTGTTGCCGGGACAGGGGGCTATGGCAATCAGCCCCAGCATTTT.